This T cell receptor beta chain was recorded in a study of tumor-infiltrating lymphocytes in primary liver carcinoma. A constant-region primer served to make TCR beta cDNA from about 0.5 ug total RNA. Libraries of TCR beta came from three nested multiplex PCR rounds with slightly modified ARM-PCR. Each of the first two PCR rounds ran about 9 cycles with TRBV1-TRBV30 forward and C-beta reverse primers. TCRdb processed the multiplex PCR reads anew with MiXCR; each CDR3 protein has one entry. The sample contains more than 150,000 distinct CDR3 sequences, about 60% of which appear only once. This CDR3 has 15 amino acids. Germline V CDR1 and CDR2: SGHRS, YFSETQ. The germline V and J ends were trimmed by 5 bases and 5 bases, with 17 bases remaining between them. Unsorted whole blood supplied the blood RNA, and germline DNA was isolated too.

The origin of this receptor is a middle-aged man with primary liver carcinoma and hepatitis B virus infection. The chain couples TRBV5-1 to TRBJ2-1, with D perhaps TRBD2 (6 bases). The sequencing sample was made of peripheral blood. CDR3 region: CASRHAPAGDNEQFF. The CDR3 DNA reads TGCGCCAGCAGACACGCTCCAGCGGGCGACAATGAGCAGTTCTTC.